This T cell receptor beta chain derives from a study of blood T cells in healthy people across ages. PCR was performed a second time for about 6 to 12 cycles using a sample-barcoded 5' primer and a J-beta primer mix. TCRdb redid the calling of the 5' RACE reads with MiXCR, one entry per CDR3 protein. The data contain hundreds of thousands of distinct CDR3 sequences, about 50% of them seen just once; the ten biggest clones take up about 13%. The CDR3 is made up of 12 amino acids. V lost 3 bases and J lost 5, with 10 bases in between. The V gene's germline CDR1 is DFQATT and CDR2 SNEGSKA (reference sequence).

The source material was blood. V and J are TRBV20-1 and TRBJ2-5; no firm D call. The receptor's source is a woman older than 75 in good health. This CDR3 reads CSARPQTETQYF. CDR3 DNA sequence: TGCAGTGCTAGGCCCCAGACGGAGACCCAGTACTTC.